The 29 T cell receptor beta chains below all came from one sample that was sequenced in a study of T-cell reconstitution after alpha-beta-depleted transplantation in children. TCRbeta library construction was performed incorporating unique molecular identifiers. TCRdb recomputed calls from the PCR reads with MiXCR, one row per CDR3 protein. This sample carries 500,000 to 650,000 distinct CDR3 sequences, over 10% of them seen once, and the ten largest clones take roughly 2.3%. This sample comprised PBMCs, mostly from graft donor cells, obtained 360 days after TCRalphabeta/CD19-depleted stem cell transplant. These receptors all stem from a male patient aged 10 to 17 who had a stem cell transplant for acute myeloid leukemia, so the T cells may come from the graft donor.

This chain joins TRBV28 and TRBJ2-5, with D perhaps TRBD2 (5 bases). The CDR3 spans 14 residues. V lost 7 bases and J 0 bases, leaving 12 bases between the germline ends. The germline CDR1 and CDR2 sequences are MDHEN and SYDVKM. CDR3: CASKAADYQETQYF. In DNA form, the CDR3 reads TGTGCCAGCAAGGCGGCGGACTACCAAGAGACCCAGTACTTC.

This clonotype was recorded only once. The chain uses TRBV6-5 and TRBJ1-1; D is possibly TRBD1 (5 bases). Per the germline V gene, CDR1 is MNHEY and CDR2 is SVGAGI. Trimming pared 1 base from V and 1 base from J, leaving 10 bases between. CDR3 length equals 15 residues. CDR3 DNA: TGTGCCAGCAGTTACTTTGGGGGTTCGAACACTGAAGCTTTCTTT. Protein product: CASSYFGGSNTEAFF.

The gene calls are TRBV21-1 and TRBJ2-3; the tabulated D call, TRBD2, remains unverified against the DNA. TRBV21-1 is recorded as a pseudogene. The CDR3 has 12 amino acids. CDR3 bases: TGTGCCGGACTAGCGAGCACAGATACGCAGTATTTT. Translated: CAGLASTDTQYF.

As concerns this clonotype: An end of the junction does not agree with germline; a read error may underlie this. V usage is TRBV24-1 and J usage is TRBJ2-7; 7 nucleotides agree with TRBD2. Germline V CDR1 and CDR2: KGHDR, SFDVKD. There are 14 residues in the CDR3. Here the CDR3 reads CAASEGGSNYEQYF. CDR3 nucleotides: TGTGCCGCCAGTGAGGGCGGGAGTAACTACGAGCAGTACTTC.

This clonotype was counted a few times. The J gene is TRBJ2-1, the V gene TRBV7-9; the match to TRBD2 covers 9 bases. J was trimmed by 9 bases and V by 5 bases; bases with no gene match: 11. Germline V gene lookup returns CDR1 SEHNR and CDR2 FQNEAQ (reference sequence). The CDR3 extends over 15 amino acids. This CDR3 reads CASSPSSGIRAEQFF. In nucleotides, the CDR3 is TGTGCCAGCAGCCCATCTAGCGGGATCCGTGCTGAGCAGTTCTTC.

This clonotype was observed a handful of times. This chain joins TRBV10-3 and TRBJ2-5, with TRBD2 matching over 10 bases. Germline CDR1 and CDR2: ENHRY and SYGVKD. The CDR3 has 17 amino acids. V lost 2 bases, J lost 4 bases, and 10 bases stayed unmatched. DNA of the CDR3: TGTGCCATCAGTGAGCGGCTACTAGCGGGAAGGGGAGAGACCCAGTACTTC. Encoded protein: CAISERLLAGRGETQYF.

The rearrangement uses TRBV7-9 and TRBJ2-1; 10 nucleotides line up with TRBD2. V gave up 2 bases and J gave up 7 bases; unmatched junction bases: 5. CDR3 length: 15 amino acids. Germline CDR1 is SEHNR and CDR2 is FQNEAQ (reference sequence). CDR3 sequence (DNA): TGTGCCAGCAGCTTACTAGCGGGAGTTACGAATGAGCAGTTCTTC. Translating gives CASSLLAGVTNEQFF.

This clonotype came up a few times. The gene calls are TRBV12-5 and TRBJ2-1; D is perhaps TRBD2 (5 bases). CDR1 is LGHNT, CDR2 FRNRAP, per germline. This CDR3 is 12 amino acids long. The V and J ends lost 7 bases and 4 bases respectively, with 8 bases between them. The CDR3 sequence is CASAGVYNEQFF. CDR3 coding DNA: TGTGCTAGTGCCGGGGTTTACAATGAGCAGTTCTTC.

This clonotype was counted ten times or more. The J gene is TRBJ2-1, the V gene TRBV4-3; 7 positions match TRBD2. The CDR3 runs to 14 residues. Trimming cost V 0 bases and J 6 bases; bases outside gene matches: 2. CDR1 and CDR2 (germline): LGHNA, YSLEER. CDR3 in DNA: TGCGCCAGCAGCCAAGAGGGGGGGGGCAATGAGCAGTTCTTC. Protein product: CASSQEGGGNEQFF.

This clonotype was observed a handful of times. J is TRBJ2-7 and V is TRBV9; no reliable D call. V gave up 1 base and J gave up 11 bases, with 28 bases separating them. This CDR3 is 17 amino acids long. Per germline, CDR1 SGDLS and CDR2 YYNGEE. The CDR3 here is CASSVSPTPPGLHLKYF. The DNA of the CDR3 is TGTGCCAGCAGCGTATCCCCCACCCCCCCCGGGCTTCATCTTAAGTACTTC.

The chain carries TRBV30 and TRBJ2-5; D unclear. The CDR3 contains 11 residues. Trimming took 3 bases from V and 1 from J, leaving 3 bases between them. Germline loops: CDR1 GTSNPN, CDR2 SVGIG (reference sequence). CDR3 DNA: TGTGCCTGGAGGACCCAAGAGACCCAGTACTTC. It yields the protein CAWRTQETQYF.

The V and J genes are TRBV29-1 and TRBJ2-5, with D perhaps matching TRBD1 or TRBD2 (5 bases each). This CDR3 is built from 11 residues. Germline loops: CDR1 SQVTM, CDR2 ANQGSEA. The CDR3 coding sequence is TGCATGACGGGACCACAAGAGACCCAGTACTTC. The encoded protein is CMTGPQETQYF.

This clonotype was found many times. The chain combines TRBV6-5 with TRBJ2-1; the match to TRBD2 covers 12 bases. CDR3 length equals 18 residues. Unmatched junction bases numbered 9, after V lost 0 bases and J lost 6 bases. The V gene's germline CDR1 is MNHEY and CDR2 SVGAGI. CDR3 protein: CASSYSSLAGGGLNEQFF. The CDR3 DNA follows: TGTGCCAGCAGTTACTCGTCGCTAGCGGGGGGGGGACTCAATGAGCAGTTCTTC.

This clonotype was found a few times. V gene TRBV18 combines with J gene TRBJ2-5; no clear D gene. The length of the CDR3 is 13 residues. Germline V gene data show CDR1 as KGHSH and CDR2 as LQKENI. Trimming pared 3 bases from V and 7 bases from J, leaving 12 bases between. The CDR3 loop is CASSPAKFWTQYF. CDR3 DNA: TGTGCCAGCTCACCGGCAAAGTTCTGGACCCAGTACTTC.

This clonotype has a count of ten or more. The CDR3 nucleotides read TGTGCCACCAGTGATTTGGGCAGGGGGCAAGGGGAGCTGTTTTTT. Translation gives CATSDLGRGQGELFF. This chain uses TRBV24-1 with TRBJ2-2, with TRBD1 matching over 8 bases. CDR1 is KGHDR, CDR2 SFDVKD, per germline. J was trimmed by 8 bases and V by 0 bases; bases with no gene match: 4. This CDR3 comprises 15 residues.

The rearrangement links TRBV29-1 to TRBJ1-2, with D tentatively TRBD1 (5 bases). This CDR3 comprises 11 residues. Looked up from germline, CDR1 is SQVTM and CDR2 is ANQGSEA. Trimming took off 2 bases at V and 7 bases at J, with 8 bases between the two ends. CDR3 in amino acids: CSVEPRAGYTF. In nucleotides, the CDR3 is TGCAGCGTTGAACCCAGGGCTGGCTACACCTTC.

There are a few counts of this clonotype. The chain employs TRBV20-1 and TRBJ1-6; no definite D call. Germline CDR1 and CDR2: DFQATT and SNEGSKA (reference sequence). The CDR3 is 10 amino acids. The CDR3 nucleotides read TGCAGCGCCTTCCTGAGGGCCCTCCACTTT. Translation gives CSAFLRALHF.

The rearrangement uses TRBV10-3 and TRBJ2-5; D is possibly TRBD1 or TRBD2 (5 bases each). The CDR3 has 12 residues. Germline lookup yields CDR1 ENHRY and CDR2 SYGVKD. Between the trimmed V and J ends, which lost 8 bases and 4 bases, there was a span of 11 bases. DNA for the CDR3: TGTGCCATCGGGCCGAGGGGAGAGACCCAGTACTTC. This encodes CAIGPRGETQYF.

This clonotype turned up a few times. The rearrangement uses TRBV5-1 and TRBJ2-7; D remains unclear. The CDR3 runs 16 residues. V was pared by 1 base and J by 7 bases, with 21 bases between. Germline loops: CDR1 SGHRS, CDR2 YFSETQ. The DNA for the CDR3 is TGCGCCAGCAGCTTGAGGCAGCGACCCTACGATTTTGAGCAGTACTTC. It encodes CASSLRQRPYDFEQYF.

CDR3 sequence: CASSLYSGRATYTGELFF. In nucleotides, the CDR3 is TGTGCCAGCAGCTTATATAGCGGGAGGGCCACGTACACCGGGGAGCTGTTTTTT. The chain is built from TRBV11-2 and TRBJ2-2; TRBD2 matches at 11 bases. The V segment lost 2 bases and the J segment 3 bases; nucleotides outside the gene matches: 8. The germline CDR1 and CDR2 sequences are SGHAT and FQNNGV. The CDR3 extends over 18 amino acids.

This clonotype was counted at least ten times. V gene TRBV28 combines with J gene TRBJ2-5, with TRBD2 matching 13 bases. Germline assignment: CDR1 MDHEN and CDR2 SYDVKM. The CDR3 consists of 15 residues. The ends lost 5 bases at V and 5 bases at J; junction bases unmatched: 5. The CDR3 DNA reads TGTGCCAGCAGTACCGGACTAGCGGGAGTGGAGACCCAGTACTTC. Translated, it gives CASSTGLAGVETQYF.

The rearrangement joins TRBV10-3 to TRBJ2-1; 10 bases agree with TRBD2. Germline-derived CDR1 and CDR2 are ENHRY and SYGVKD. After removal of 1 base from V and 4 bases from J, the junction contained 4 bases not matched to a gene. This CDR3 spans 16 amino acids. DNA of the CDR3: TGTGCCATCAGTGAGTTCACTAGCGGGACGTACAATGAGCAGTTCTTC. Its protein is CAISEFTSGTYNEQFF.

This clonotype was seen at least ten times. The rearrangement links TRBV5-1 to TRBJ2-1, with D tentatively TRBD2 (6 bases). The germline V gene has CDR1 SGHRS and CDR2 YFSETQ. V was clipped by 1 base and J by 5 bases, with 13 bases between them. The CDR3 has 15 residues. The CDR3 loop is CASSLFSGTNNEQFF. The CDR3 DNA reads TGCGCCAGCAGCTTGTTTAGCGGCACTAACAATGAGCAGTTCTTC.

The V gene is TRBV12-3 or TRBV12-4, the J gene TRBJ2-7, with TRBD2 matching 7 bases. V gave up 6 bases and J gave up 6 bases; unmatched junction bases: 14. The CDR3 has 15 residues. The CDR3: CASSPVASGPGEQYF. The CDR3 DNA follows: TGTGCCAGCAGCCCGGTGGCTAGCGGCCCGGGCGAGCAGTACTTC.

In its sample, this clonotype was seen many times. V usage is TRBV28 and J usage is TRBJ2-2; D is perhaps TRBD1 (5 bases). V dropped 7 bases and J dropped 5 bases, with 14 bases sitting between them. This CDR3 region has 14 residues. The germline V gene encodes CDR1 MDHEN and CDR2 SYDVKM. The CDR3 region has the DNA TGTGCCAGCAAGTGGGGCCCGAGGACCGGGGAGCTGTTTTTT. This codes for CASKWGPRTGELFF. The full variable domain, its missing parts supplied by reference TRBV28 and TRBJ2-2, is DVKVTQSSRYLVKRTGEKVFLECVQDMDHENMFWYRQDPGLGLRLIYFSYDVKMKEKGDIPEGYSVSREKKERFSLILESASTNQTSMYLCASKWGPRTGELFFGEGSRLTVL.

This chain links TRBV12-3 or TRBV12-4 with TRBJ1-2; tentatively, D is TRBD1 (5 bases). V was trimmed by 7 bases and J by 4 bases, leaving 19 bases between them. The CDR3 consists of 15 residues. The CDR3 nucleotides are TGTGCCAGCATCCCCCCCGGCAGGGCGATCTATGGCTACACCTTC. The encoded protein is CASIPPGRAIYGYTF.

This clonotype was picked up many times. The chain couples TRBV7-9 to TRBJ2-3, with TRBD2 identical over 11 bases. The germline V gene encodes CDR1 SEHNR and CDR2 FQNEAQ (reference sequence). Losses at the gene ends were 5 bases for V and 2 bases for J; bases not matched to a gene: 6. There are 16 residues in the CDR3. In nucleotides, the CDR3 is TGTGCCAGCAGCCCAACTAGCGGGAGATACACAGATACGCAGTATTTT. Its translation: CASSPTSGRYTDTQYF. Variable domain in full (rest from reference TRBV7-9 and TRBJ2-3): DTGVSQNPRHKITKRGQNVTFRCDPISEHNRLYWYRQTLGQGPEFLTYFQNEAQLEKSRLLSDRFSAERPKGSFSTLEIQRTEQGDSAMYLCASSPTSGRYTDTQYFGPGTRLTVL.

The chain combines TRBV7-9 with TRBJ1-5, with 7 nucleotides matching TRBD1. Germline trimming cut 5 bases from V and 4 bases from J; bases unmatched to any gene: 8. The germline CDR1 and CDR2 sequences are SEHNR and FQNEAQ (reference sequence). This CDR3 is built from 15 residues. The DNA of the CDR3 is TGTGCCAGCAGCAGCGGGACAGCAAAGAATCAGCCCCAGCATTTT. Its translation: CASSSGTAKNQPQHF. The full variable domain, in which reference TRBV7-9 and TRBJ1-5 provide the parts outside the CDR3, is DTGVSQNPRHKITKRGQNVTFRCDPISEHNRLYWYRQTLGQGPEFLTYFQNEAQLEKSRLLSDRFSAERPKGSFSTLEIQRTEQGDSAMYLCASSSGTAKNQPQHFGDGTRLSIL.

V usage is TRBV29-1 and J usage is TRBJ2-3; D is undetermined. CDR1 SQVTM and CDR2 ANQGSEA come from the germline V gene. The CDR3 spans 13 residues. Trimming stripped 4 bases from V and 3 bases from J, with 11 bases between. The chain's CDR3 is CSVAGLMTDTQYF. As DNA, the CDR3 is TGCAGCGTTGCGGGCCTGATGACAGATACGCAGTATTTT.